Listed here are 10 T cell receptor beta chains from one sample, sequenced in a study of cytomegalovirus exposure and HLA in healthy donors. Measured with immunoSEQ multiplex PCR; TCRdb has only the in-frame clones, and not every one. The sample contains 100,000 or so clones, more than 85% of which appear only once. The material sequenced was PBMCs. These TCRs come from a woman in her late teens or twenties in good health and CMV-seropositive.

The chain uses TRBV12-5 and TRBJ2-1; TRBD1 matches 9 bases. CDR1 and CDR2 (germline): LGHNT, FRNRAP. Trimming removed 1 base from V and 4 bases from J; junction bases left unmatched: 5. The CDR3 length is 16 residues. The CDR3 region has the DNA TGTGCTAGTGGTTTGGCAGCCGGGACAGGGTACAATGAGCAGTTCTTC. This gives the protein CASGLAAGTGYNEQFF.

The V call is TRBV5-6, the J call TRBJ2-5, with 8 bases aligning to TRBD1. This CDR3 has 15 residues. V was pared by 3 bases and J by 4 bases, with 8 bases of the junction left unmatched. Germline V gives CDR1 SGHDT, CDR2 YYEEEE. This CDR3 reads CASSWGTGTGETQYF. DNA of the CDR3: TGTGCCAGCAGCTGGGGGACAGGAACCGGAGAGACCCAGTACTTC.

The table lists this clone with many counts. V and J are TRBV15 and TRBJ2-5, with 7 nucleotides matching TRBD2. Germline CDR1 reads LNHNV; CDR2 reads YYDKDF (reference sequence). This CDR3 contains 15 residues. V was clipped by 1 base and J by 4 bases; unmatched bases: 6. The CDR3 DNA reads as TGTGCCACCAGCAGAGCGAGGGAGGGATCAGAGACCCAGTACTTC. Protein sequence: CATSRAREGSETQYF.

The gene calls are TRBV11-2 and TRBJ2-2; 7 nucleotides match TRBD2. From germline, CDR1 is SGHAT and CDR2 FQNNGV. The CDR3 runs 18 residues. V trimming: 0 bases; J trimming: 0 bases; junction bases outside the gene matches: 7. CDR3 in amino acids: CASSLDIFAGANTGELFF. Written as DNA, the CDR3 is TGTGCCAGCAGCTTAGATATTTTTGCGGGGGCGAACACCGGGGAGCTGTTTTTT.

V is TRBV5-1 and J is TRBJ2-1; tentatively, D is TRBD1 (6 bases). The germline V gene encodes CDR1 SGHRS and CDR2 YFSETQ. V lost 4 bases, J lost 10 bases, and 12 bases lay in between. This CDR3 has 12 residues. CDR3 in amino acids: CASSMDSYEQFF. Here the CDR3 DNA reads TGCGCCAGCAGCATGGACAGTTACGAGCAGTTCTTC.

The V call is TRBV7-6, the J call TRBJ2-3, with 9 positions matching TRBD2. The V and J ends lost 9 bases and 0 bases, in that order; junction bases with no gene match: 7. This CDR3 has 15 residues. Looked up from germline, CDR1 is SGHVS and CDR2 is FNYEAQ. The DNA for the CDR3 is TGTGCCAGTCATATCGGGACTAGCAGCACAGATACGCAGTATTTT. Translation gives CASHIGTSSTDTQYF.

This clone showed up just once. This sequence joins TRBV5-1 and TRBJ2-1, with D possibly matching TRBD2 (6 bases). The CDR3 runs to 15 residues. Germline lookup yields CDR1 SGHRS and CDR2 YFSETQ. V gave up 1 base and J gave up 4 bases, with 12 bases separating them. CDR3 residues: CASSLTGEPYNEQFF. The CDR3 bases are TGCGCCAGCAGCTTGACGGGAGAGCCTTACAATGAGCAGTTCTTC.

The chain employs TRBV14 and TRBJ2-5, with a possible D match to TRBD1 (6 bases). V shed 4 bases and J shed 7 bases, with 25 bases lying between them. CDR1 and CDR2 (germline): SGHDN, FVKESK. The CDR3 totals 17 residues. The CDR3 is CASSRVLGQTHPGTQYF. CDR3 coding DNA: TGTGCCAGCAGCCGGGTTCTCGGACAGACCCACCCGGGGACCCAGTACTTC.

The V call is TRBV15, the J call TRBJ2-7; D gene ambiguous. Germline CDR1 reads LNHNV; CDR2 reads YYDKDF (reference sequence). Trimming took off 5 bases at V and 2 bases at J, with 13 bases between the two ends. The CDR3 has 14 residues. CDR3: CATSFEASPYEQYF. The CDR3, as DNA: TGTGCCACCAGCTTTGAGGCATCACCCTACGAGCAGTACTTC.

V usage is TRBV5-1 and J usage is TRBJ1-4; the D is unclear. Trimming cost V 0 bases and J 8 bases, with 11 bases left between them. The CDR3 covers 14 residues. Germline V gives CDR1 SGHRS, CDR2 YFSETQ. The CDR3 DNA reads TGCGCCAGCAGCTTGGCCGGGTTTCGCGAAAAACTGTTTTTT. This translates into CASSLAGFREKLFF. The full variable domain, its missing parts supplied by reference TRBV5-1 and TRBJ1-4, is KAGVTQTPRYLIKTRGQQVTLSCSPISGHRSVSWYQQTPGQGLQFLFEYFSETQRNKGNFPGRFSGRQFSNSRSEMNVSTLELGDSALYLCASSLAGFREKLFFGSGTQLSVL.